This TCR beta chain comes out of a study of CD8+CD57+ T cells in acquired aplastic anemia. TCR beta VDJ and CDR3 profiles were obtained from a genomic DNA template. TCRdb called the reads again in MiXCR, with one record for every CDR3 protein. The sample consists of around 430,000 distinct CDR3 sequences, more than 25% of them appearing once. The CDR3 is 15 amino acids. Germline values: CDR1 MNHNS, CDR2 SASEGT. Selection for sequencing was limited to patients who had shown CD8+CD57+ cell expansion by flow cytometry. The patients all had a severe acquired aplastic anemia diagnosis. Prior therapy had not been administered to any patient at the time of blood sampling. Regarding this clonotype: At one end the junction does not follow the germline gene, possibly because of a read error.

This chain links TRBV6-1 with TRBJ2-7; D is possibly TRBD2 (5 bases). This TCR derives from a human donor with aplastic anemia. The sample taken for sequencing was sorted CD4+, CD8+, or CD8+CD57+ T cells (not recorded which) from PBMCs. The CDR3 DNA reads TGTGCCAGCAGTGAAGAAGGAGCGGACTCCCACGAGCAGTACTTC. Amino acid sequence: CASSEEGADSHEQYF.